These T cell receptor beta chains were read from a single sample in a study of blood T cell repertoires in COVID-19. Libraries were prepared by immunoSEQ multiplex PCR; TCRdb keeps only in-frame clonotypes and omits some of them. Of nearly 200,000 clones listed, just under 85% are singletons. Sequenced material: peripheral blood. These receptors originate from a woman aged 70-85 years with active or convalescent COVID-19. Both conserved end residues are part of each CDR3. The order of the fields is CDR3 protein, CDR3 DNA, V gene, J gene, clone size, D gene. D genes are given only for firm matches. The size entry is marked missing in some rows and otherwise reads once, few, many or a size class.

CASSPDRSPQHF	TGTGCCAGTAGCCCGGACAGGTCGCCCCAGCATTTT	TRBV19	TRBJ1-5	once	TRBD1
CSVDTGTEGGNTIYF	TGCAGCGTCGATACCGGGACAGAGGGGGGAAACACCATATATTTT	TRBV29-1	TRBJ1-3	.	TRBD1
CASSFSGGNQPQHF	TGTGCCAGCAGCTTTTCAGGGGGCAATCAGCCCCAGCATTTT	TRBV5-5	TRBJ1-5	few	.
CASSLNGAGRGYTF	TGTGCCAGCAGCTTAAACGGTGCGGGCCGTGGCTACACCTTC	TRBV7-8	TRBJ1-2	.	.
CASSQVGTGSVEQYF	TGCGCCAGCAGCCAAGTTGGGACAGGGTCCGTCGAGCAGTACTTC	TRBV4-1	TRBJ2-7	.	TRBD1
CASSLGAGNTIYF	TGTGCCAGTAGCCTAGGAGCGGGAAACACCATATATTTT	TRBV19	TRBJ1-3	.	.
CAIPMGGSTNEQYF	TGTGCCATACCTATGGGGGGGTCCACCAACGAGCAGTACTTC	TRBV2	TRBJ2-7	.	TRBD2
CASSKHREVSGNTIYF	TGTGCCAGCAGCAAACACAGGGAAGTCTCTGGAAACACCATATATTTT	TRBV21-1	TRBJ1-3	.	.
CASSSLAGGTKEQYF	TGTGCCAGCAGTTCCCTAGCGGGGGGGACGAAGGAGCAGTACTTC	TRBV6-5	TRBJ2-7	.	TRBD2
CASSLALGLAGSSYNEQFF	TGTGCCAGCAGCTTAGCCCTCGGACTAGCGGGAAGCTCCTACAATGAGCAGTTCTTC	TRBV7-2	TRBJ2-1	once	TRBD2
CASSPSLNQPQHF	TGCGCCAGCAGCCCCTCCCTCAATCAGCCCCAGCATTTT	TRBV5-1	TRBJ1-5	.	.
CASSSGGAPSGANVLTF	TGTGCCAGCAGCTCGGGAGGGGCGCCTTCTGGGGCCAACGTCCTGACTTTC	TRBV5-4	TRBJ2-6	.	TRBD2
CATSDPGTGGSYEQYF	TGTGCCACCAGTGATCCCGGGACAGGGGGATCCTACGAGCAGTACTTC	TRBV24-1	TRBJ2-7	.	TRBD1
CASSPFRVSANLLNNEQFF	TGTGCCAGCAGTCCATTCCGGGTGTCAGCCAATCTCCTAAACAATGAGCAGTTCTTC	TRBV28	TRBJ2-1	.	.
CASSQRTAGATQYF	TGTGCCAGCAGCCAGCGGACAGCCGGGGCGACCCAGTACTTC	TRBV3-1/TRBV3-2	TRBJ2-5	.	.
CASSTGQGTEAFF	TGCGCCAGCAGCACCGGACAGGGCACTGAAGCTTTCTTT	TRBV5-1	TRBJ1-1	.	TRBD1
CASSDNFATNEKLFF	TGTGCCAGCAGTGATAATTTTGCAACTAATGAAAAACTGTTTTTT	TRBV6-1	TRBJ1-4	.	.
CASSLGTGPNQPQHF	TGTGCCAGCAGCTTAGGAACAGGGCCCAATCAGCCCCAGCATTTT	TRBV11-2	TRBJ1-5	.	.
CASSPLAGGQETQYF	TGTGCCAGCTCACCACTAGCGGGAGGACAAGAGACCCAGTACTTC	TRBV18	TRBJ2-5	.	TRBD2
CASRYLAGGANEQFF	TGTGCCAGCCGATACTTAGCGGGAGGAGCCAATGAGCAGTTCTTC	TRBV7-2	TRBJ2-1	once	TRBD2
CASSPDRGEQYF	TGTGCCAGCAGTCCCGACAGGGGCGAGCAGTACTTC	TRBV28	TRBJ2-7	few	TRBD1
CASSLDQREGNEQFF	TGTGCCAGCAGCTTAGACCAGCGGGAGGGAAATGAGCAGTTCTTC	TRBV13	TRBJ2-1	.	TRBD2